This T cell receptor beta chain was identified during a study of identifying expanded T cells in peripheral blood. The CDR3 is made up of 17 amino acids. This clone occurred once. Sequenced by immunoSEQ multiplex PCR; TCRdb stores in-frame clones only, minus some. The sample includes more than 50,000 clones, about four fifths of them seen just once. This sequence originates from a person aged 18-70 years in good health. Source material: blood. V usage is TRBV21-1 and J usage is TRBJ2-7; the table's D gene call, TRBD2, was not cross checked with the DNA. TRBV21-1 represents a pseudogene. In DNA form, the CDR3 reads TGTGCCAGCAATACACACGCCCAGCGGGAGAGCTCCTACGAGCAGTACTTC. This sequence encodes CASNTHAQRESSYEQYF.